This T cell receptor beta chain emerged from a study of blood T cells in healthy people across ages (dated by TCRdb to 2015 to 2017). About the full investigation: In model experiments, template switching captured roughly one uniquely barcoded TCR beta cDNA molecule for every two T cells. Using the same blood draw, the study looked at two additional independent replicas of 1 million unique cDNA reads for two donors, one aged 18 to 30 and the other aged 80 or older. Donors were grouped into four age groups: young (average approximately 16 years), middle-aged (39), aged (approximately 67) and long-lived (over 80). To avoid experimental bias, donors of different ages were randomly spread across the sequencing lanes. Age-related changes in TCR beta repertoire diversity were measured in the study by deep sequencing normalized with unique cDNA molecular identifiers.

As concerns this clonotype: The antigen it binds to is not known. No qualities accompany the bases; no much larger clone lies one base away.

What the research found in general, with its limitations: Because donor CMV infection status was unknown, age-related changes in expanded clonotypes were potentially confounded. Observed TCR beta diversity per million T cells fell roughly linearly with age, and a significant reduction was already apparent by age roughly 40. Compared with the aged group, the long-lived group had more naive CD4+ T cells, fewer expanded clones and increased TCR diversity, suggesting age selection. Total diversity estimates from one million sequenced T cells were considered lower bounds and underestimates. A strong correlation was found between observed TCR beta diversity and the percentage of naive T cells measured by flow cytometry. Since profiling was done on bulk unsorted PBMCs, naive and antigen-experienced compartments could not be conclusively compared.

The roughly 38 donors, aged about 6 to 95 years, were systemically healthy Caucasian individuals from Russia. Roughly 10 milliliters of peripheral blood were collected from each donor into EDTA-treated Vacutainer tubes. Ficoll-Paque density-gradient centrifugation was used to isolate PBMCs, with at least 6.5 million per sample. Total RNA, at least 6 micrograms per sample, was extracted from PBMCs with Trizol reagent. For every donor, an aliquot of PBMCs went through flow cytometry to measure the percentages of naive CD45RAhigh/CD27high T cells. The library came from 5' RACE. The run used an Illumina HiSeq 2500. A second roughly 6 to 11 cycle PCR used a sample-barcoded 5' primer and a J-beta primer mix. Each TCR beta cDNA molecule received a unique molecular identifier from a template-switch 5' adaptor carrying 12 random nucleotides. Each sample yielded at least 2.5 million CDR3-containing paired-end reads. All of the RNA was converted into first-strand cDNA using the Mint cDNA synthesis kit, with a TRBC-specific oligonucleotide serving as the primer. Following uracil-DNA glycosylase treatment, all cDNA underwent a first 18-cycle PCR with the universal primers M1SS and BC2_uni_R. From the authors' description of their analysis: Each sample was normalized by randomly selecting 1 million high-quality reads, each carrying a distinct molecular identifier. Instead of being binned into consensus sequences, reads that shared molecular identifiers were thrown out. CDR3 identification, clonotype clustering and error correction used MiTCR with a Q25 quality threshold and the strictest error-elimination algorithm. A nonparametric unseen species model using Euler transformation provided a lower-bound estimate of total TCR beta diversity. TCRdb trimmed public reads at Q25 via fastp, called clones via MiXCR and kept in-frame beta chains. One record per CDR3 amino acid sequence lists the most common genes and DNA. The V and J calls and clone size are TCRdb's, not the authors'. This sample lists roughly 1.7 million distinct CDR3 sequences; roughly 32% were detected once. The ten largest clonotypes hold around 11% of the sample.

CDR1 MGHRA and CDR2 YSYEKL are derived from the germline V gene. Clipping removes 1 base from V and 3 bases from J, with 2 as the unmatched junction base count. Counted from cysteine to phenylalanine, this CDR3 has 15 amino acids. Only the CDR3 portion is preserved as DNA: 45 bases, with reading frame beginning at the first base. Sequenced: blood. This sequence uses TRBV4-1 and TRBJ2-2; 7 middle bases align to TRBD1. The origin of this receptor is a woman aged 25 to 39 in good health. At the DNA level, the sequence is TGCGCCAGCAGCCAAGTAACAGGGGACACCGGGGAGCTGTTTTTT. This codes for CASSQVTGDTGELFF.